These T cell receptor beta chains were read from a single sample in a study of T cell responses to AZD1222 COVID-19 vaccine. Sequencing used immunoSEQ multiplex PCR; TCRdb keeps in-frame clones, though not all of them. Counted here are about 150,000 clones, 92% occurring once; the ten biggest clones make up 2.5% to 3.5%. The sample consisted of peripheral blood, taken 28 days after the second AZD1222 dose. The receptors shown here come from an adult who received the AZD1222 COVID-19 vaccine. CDR3s include the opening cysteine and the closing phenylalanine or tryptophan. The D gene is left open where the match is weak. Not all rows give a size; the values are once, few, many and, for expanded clones, a class.

TGTGCCTGGAGTGTACCGAAGGACGCCGGGACCAAAGACTACGAGCAGTACTTC | CAWSVPKDAGTKDYEQYF | . | TRBJ2-7 | TRBV30 | .
TGTGCCACCAGTGATTTTCCAACAAACACAGATACGCAGTATTTT | CATSDFPTNTDTQYF | . | TRBJ2-3 | TRBV24-1 | .
TGTGCCAGCAGTCCCAACAGGGGCTCCAATCAGCCCCAGCATTTT | CASSPNRGSNQPQHF | TRBD1 | TRBJ1-5 | TRBV28 | .
TGTGCCAGCAGTTTACCTTCTAGCGGGAGTAAGGGTGAGCAGTTCTTC | CASSLPSSGSKGEQFF | TRBD2 | TRBJ2-1 | TRBV28 | .
TGCGCCAGCAGCTTGTTTAGAGAAGAGACCCAGTACTTC | CASSLFREETQYF | . | TRBJ2-5 | TRBV5-1 | .
TGCGCCAGCAGCCCAGACAGGGGTGAGCAGTTCTTC | CASSPDRGEQFF | TRBD1 | TRBJ2-1 | TRBV4-1 | .
TGTGCCACCAGCAGATCGAGAGACTGGGCCACAGATACGCAGTATTTT | CATSRSRDWATDTQYF | . | TRBJ2-3 | TRBV15 | .
TGCAGCCAACGAAAGGCCGGGAGCACAGATACGCAGTATTTT | CSQRKAGSTDTQYF | . | TRBJ2-3 | TRBV29-1 | .
TGTGCCAGCAGCCGGGACGCCGCCTACAATGAGCAGTTCTTC | CASSRDAAYNEQFF | . | TRBJ2-1 | TRBV28 | .
TGTGCCAGCAGTGGGGGCAGGGTTGATGAAAAACTGTTTTTT | CASSGGRVDEKLFF | . | TRBJ1-4 | TRBV27 | .
TGTGCCAGTTCCGCGGGGCAGTACCAAGAGACCCAGTACTTC | CASSAGQYQETQYF | . | TRBJ2-5 | TRBV2 | .
TGTGCCATCAGCCGGGAGGGGAACACTGAAGCTTTCTTT | CAISREGNTEAFF | . | TRBJ1-1 | TRBV10-3 | .
TGTGCCAGCAAGATGCGCCCCCTTGAGGGCACTGAAGCTTTCTTT | CASKMRPLEGTEAFF | . | TRBJ1-1 | TRBV2 | .
TGTGCCAGCAGCTCGGCCGGGCATTCACCCCTCCACTTT | CASSSAGHSPLHF | . | TRBJ1-6 | TRBV5-6 | .
TGTGCCACCAGTGAAGCTATGAGGGGAGGCTACACCTTC | CATSEAMRGGYTF | . | TRBJ1-2 | TRBV24-1 | once
TGCAGCGTTGGTCCCACTAGCGGGAGCTACGAGCAGTACTTC | CSVGPTSGSYEQYF | TRBD2 | TRBJ2-7 | TRBV29-1 | .
TGTGCCAGCAGTGACAATGTGTCGGTGGAGAACACTGAAGCTTTCTTT | CASSDNVSVENTEAFF | . | TRBJ1-1 | TRBV6-1 | .
TGTGCCAGCAGCCGCAGTGGACAGGGTCGAGAGGGTGAGCAGTTCTTC | CASSRSGQGREGEQFF | TRBD1 | TRBJ2-1 | TRBV7-3 | .
TGTGCCATCAGTGAGGGTCGCTACGAGCAGTACTTC | CAISEGRYEQYF | . | TRBJ2-7 | TRBV10-3 | .
TGTGCCACCAGCAGAGGGGGAGGACAGGGGAACTACACCTTC | CATSRGGGQGNYTF | TRBD1 | TRBJ1-2 | TRBV15 | once
TGCGCCAGCAGTAAAACGGGGGTTTACGAGCAGTACTTC | CASSKTGVYEQYF | . | TRBJ2-7 | TRBV23-1 | .
TGTGCCACCAGCAGAGATCAAGGGACCGGGGAGCTGTTTTTT | CATSRDQGTGELFF | . | TRBJ2-2 | TRBV15 | .
TGTGCCAGCAGCCTCCTTTTGGGAGGGACCCACGAGCAGTACTTC | CASSLLLGGTHEQYF | TRBD2 | TRBJ2-7 | TRBV7-9 | once
TGCGCCAGCAGCCCGGGAGGGACCACCCATGAAGCTTTCTTT | CASSPGGTTHEAFF | . | TRBJ1-1 | TRBV5-1 | .
TGTGCCACCAGCAGCTACACGACCACGGGTGGCTACACCTTC | CATSSYTTTGGYTF | . | TRBJ1-2 | TRBV15 | .
TGTGCCTGGAGAAGGCGGGACAGGCTAAACAATGAGCAGTTCTTC | CAWRRRDRLNNEQFF | TRBD1 | TRBJ2-1 | TRBV30 | .
TGTGCCAGCAGGGGACATAATTCACCCCTCCACTTT | CASRGHNSPLHF | . | TRBJ1-6 | TRBV12-3/TRBV12-4 | many
TGCGCCAGCAGCCAAGTACAGGCTAATCAGCCCCAGCATTTT | CASSQVQANQPQHF | . | TRBJ1-5 | TRBV4-1 | .
TGTGCCCGCGCCGTTAGGGGCGGGGCAGGGAGGGCGGGGACCCAGTACTTC | CARAVRGGAGRAGTQYF | TRBD2 | TRBJ2-5 | TRBV27 | .
TGTGCCAGCAGTTTAAACAGGGGTTCAGATACGCAGTATTTT | CASSLNRGSDTQYF | TRBD1 | TRBJ2-3 | TRBV27 | .
TGTGCCACCAGCAGCCCGGGTAACAGGGGCCCCCTTATTGGTGGCTACACCTTC | CATSSPGNRGPLIGGYTF | TRBD1 | TRBJ1-2 | TRBV15 | .
TGTGCCAGCAGTTACCGTGCGGGCTTGACGCGAAACACCATATATTTT | CASSYRAGLTRNTIYF | . | TRBJ1-3 | TRBV5-5 | once
TGCAGTGCTAGTGATGGGAGGGCTGAAGCTTTCTTT | CSASDGRAEAFF | . | TRBJ1-1 | TRBV20-1 | .
TGTGCCAGCAGTTTAGTTTCTCCCGGAGATGGCTACACCTTC | CASSLVSPGDGYTF | . | TRBJ1-2 | TRBV28 | .
TGTGCCACCAGTGACTACGGGACAGAGAACACCGGGGAGCTGTTTTTT | CATSDYGTENTGELFF | TRBD1 | TRBJ2-2 | TRBV24-1 | few
TGTGCCAGCGGGGTCACCTATAATTCACCCCTCCACTTT | CASGVTYNSPLHF | . | TRBJ1-6 | TRBV2 | .
TGTGCCAGCAGTTTGGGTAGGGACAGGGTCTGGTCTGGCTACACCTTC | CASSLGRDRVWSGYTF | TRBD1 | TRBJ1-2 | TRBV28 | .
TGTGCCAGCAGCCCGCTTGCGGGGGAGCTGTTTTTT | CASSPLAGELFF | . | TRBJ2-2 | TRBV12-3/TRBV12-4 | few